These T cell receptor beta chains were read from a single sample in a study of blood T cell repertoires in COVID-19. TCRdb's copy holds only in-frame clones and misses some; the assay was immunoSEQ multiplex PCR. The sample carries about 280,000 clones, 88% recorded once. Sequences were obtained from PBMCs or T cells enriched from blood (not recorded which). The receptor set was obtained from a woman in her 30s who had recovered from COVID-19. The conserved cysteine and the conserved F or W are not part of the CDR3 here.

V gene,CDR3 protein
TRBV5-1,ASSPGGDTQY
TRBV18,ASSPAPSGSDHEQY
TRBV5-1,ASSPETGPEAF
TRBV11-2,ASSSWTSGTTGELF
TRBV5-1,ASSLAGQESGYT
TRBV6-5,ASSYSMGGSTDTQY
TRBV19,ASRRGNQPQH
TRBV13,ASSLTGGLRPEQY
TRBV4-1,ASSQGAGSSRGEQF
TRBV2,ASSAGQGALYGYT
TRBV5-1,ASSPEGISGNTIY
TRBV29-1,SVEVDSGGFGEQF
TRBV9,ASSVEGISYGYT
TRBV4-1,ASSQGQGQVYGYT
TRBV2,ATRGIREEWNYGYT
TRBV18,ASSPKLGNEQF
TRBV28,AHRGPLDGYT
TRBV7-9,ASSYRSEQY
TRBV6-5,ASSYFRQANTEAF
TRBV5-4,ASSFSTGPVNTEAF
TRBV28,ASTVAGQGAYREQF
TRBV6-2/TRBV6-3,ASSSDRVGNQPQH
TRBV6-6,ASRYTGGGEKLF
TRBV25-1,ASSEYGAGPYEQY
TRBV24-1,ATSDAGDRAAYNEQF
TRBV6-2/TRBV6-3,ASSKTGAGQPQH
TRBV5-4,ASSSAQREGSDEQF
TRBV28,ASSLYRGEIGNTIY
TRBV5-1,ASKPTTGQGWTEAF
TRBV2,ASRRGGRNEQF
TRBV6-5,ATQRETYEQY
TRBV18,ASSPGWFSYEQY
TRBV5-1,ASSLDRGGGAQY
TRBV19,ASSIDWTGGRYLSPLH
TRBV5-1,ASSLGLFLNTEAF
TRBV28,ASSTGNNQPQH
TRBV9,ASSPGVSSEAF
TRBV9,ASSQTGRGVGPARPLT
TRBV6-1,ASSELGQGGNTIY
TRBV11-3,ASSKSRTTMKKETQY
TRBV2,ASSGTGGLETQY
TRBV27,ASSSGGSPYGYT
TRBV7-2,ASGKGVNQPQH